Shown below are 15 T cell receptor beta chains from a single sample sequenced in a study of CD8 T cells in Susac syndrome. RNA, at 0.5 to 1 ug, was reverse transcribed with random hexamers. MiXCR was run by TCRdb on the immunoSEQ multiplex PCR reads, yielding one entry per CDR3 protein. The sample holds about 160,000 distinct CDR3 sequences, 94% seen once. The sequencing sample was made of CD4+ T cells from PBMCs. These receptors were taken from a human donor with multiple sclerosis.

The J gene is TRBJ2-7, the V gene TRBV25-1; D unresolved. This CDR3 comprises 16 residues. Trimming took 0 bases from V and 3 from J, leaving 15 bases between them. Germline-derived CDR1 and CDR2 are MGHDK and SYGVNS. CDR3 region: CASSEYGSGPFYEQYF. The CDR3 DNA follows: TGTGCCAGCAGTGAATATGGGTCAGGTCCTTTCTACGAGCAGTACTTC.

The J gene is TRBJ1-2, the V gene TRBV23-1; no firm D call. TRBV23-1 is marked as an open reading frame, function uncertain. V lost 0 bases to trimming and J lost 8 bases, with 19 bases between them. The CDR3 is made up of 16 amino acids. The CDR3: CASSQSINGEVRGYTF. CDR3 nucleotide sequence: TGCGCCAGCAGTCAATCGATTAACGGGGAGGTTCGCGGCTACACCTTC.

This clonotype was recorded a few times. The chain is built from TRBV7-8 and TRBJ2-3; D gene ambiguous. The CDR3 extends over 13 amino acids. Germline lookup yields CDR1 SGHVS and CDR2 FQNEAQ. The V end was cut by 5 bases, the J end by 1 base, with 7 bases between. The CDR3 region is CASSLDGTDTQYF. In DNA, the CDR3 is TGTGCCAGCAGCCTAGACGGCACAGATACGCAGTATTTT.

Written as DNA, the CDR3 is TGTGCCAGCAGCCTAAGGTACACAGATACGCAGTATTTT. Encoded protein: CASSLRYTDTQYF. The chain has TRBV11-3 and TRBJ2-3; no clear D gene. V lost 5 bases and J lost 2, with 8 bases in between. The germline V gene has CDR1 SGHNT and CDR2 YENEEA. This CDR3 contains 13 residues.

A note on this clonotype: Germline and junction disagree at one end, which may indicate a read error. This chain connects TRBV7-2 to TRBJ1-5, with D maybe TRBD1 (5 bases). CDR1 is SGHTA and CDR2 is FQGNSA in the germline V gene. The CDR3 runs 14 residues. The CDR3 DNA sequence: TGTGCCAGCAGCGCCAGGGCGCTGGGTCAGCCCCAGCTTTTT. Translating it yields CASSARALGQPQLF.

This chain joins TRBV21-1 and TRBJ1-1; the D segment call TRBD1 is taken from the table without a DNA check. TRBV21-1 is noted as a pseudogene. This CDR3 region has 15 residues. CDR3 nucleotides: TGTGCCAGCAGCAAAGGCCTCCGGGACACCAATGAAGCTTTCTTT. Translation gives CASSKGLRDTNEAFF.

The chain joins TRBV30 to TRBJ1-5; no firm D call. The V gene lost 3 bases and the J gene lost 2 bases, with 8 bases spanning the gap. The CDR3 covers 13 residues. Germline values: CDR1 GTSNPN, CDR2 SVGIG (reference sequence). The CDR3 sequence is CAWREGGNQPQHF. CDR3 bases: TGTGCCTGGAGGGAAGGTGGCAATCAGCCCCAGCATTTT. Drawing the rest from reference TRBV30 and TRBJ1-5, the complete variable domain is SQTIHQWPATLVQPVGSPLSLECTVEGTSNPNLYWYRQAAGRGLQLLFYSVGIGQISSEVPQNLSASRPQDRQFILSSKKLLLSDSGFYLCAWREGGNQPQHFGDGTRLSIL.

This chain joins TRBV2 and TRBJ1-2; 10 bases align to TRBD1. CDR3 length equals 17 residues. Germline-derived CDR1 and CDR2 are SNHLY and FYNNEI. The J segment lost 6 bases and the V segment lost 1 base, leaving 11 bases of the junction unmatched. CDR3 sequence (DNA): TGTGCCAGCAGTGAAGGAGGACAGGGGGTAACCTTGGATGGCTACACCTTC. Residues: CASSEGGQGVTLDGYTF.

The chain employs TRBV3-1 and TRBJ2-1, with 7 bases identical to TRBD2. The CDR3 is made up of 14 amino acids. With V trimmed by 4 bases and J by 10 bases, 10 bases remained unmatched. Germline V gene lookup returns CDR1 LGHDT and CDR2 YNNKEL (reference sequence). The CDR3 is CASSLRATSLEQFF. CDR3 bases: TGTGCCAGCAGCCTACGCGCGACTAGCCTCGAGCAGTTCTTC.

This clonotype is a singleton in its sample. The chain uses TRBV14 and TRBJ2-1; weak D call: TRBD2 (5 bases). CDR1 is SGHDN and CDR2 is FVKESK in the germline V gene. The CDR3 loop spans 15 amino acids. V was cut by 4 bases and J by 4 bases, with 14 bases left in between. As DNA, the CDR3 is TGTGCCAGCAGCCGACCCGGGGTTATATACAATGAGCAGTTCTTC. Encoded protein: CASSRPGVIYNEQFF.

J is TRBJ2-7 and V is TRBV3-1; D tentatively reads TRBD1 or TRBD2 (6 bases each). CDR1 LGHDT and CDR2 YNNKEL come from the germline V gene (reference sequence). The V and J ends lost 1 base and 6 bases respectively, with 10 bases between them. The CDR3 sequence is 13 residues long. Here the CDR3 DNA reads TGTGCCAGCAGCCAAGGGGGGGCCAGCGAGCAGTACTTC. It encodes CASSQGGASEQYF.

The V and J genes are TRBV15 and TRBJ1-5, with D hard to call. Trimming stripped 1 base from V and 13 bases from J, with 11 bases between. Germline CDR1 LNHNV, CDR2 YYDKDF (reference sequence). CDR3 length: 12 amino acids. In nucleotides, the CDR3 is TGTGCCACCAGCAGAGGGGAATTAGCACAGCATTTT. Amino acid sequence: CATSRGELAQHF.

The chain joins TRBV19 to TRBJ1-1; 8 nucleotides match TRBD1. Germline V gene sequence: CDR1 LNHDA, CDR2 SQIVND (reference sequence). J lost 4 bases, V lost 4 bases, and 8 bases had no gene match. This CDR3 comprises 15 residues. The CDR3 reads CASSTFNRGSTEAFF. Written as DNA, the CDR3 is TGTGCCAGTAGTACCTTCAACAGGGGGAGCACTGAAGCTTTCTTT.

The rearrangement joins TRBV7-9 to TRBJ2-1; D is unresolved. Germline loops: CDR1 SEHNR, CDR2 FQNEAQ (reference sequence). The CDR3 has 15 amino acids. Trimming cost V 1 base and J 4 bases, with 11 bases left between them. The CDR3 coding sequence is TGTGCCAGCAGCTTAGTTCTAGGCCCTTACAATGAGCAGTTCTTC. Protein sequence: CASSLVLGPYNEQFF. Using reference TRBV7-9 and TRBJ2-1 for the parts outside the CDR3, the full variable domain is DTGVSQNPRHKITKRGQNVTFRCDPISEHNRLYWYRQTLGQGPEFLTYFQNEAQLEKSRLLSDRFSAERPKGSFSTLEIQRTEQGDSAMYLCASSLVLGPYNEQFFGPGTRLTVL.

The V gene is TRBV29-1, the J gene TRBJ2-3; D gene unclear. Trimming cost V 3 bases and J 4 bases, with 11 bases left between them. CDR1 and CDR2 (germline): SQVTM, ANQGSEA. This CDR3 is 13 amino acids long. CDR3 loop: CSVEIPGPDTQYF. The CDR3 region has the DNA TGCAGCGTTGAGATCCCCGGCCCAGATACGCAGTATTTT.